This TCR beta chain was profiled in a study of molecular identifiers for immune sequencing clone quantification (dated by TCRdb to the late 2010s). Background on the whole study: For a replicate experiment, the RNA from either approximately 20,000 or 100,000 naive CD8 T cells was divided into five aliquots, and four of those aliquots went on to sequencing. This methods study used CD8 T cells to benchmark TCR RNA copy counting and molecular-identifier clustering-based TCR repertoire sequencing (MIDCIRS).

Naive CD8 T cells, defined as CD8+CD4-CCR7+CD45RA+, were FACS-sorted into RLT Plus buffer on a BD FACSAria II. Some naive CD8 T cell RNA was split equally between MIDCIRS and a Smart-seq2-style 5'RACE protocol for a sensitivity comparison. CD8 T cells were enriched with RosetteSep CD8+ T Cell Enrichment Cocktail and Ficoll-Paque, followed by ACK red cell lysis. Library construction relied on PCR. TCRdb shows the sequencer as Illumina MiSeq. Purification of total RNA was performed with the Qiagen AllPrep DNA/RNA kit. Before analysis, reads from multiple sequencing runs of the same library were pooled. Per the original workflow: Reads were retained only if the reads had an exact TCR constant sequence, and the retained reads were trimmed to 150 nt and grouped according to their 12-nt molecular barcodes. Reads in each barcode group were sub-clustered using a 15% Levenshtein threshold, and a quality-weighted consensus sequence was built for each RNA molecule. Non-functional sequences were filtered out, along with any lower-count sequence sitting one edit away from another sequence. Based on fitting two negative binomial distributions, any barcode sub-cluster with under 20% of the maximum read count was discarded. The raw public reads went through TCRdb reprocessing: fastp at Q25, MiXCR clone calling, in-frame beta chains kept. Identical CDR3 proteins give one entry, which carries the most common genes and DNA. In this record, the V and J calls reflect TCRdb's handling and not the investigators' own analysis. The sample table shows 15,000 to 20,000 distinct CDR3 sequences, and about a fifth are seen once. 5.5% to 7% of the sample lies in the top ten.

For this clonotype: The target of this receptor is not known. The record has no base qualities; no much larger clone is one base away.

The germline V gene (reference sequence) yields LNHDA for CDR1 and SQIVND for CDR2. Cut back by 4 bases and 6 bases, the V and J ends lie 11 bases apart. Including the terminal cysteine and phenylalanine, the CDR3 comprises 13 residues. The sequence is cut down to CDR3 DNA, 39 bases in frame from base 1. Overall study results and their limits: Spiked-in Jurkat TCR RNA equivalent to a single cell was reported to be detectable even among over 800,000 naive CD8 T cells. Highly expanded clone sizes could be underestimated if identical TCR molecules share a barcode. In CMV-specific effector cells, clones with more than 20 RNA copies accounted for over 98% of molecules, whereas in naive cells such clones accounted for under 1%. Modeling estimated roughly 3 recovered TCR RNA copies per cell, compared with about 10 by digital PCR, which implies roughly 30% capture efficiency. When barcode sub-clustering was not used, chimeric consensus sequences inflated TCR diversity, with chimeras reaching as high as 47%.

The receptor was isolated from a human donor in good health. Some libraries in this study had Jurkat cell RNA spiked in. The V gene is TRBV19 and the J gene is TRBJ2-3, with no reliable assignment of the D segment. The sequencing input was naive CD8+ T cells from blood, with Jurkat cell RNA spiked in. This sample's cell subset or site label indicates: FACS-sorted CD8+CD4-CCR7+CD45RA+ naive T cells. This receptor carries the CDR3 CASSTLLGDTQYF. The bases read TGTGCCAGTAGTACCCTCCTCGGGGATACGCAGTATTTT.